This entry lists 13 T cell receptor beta chains sequenced from one sample in a study of beta chain features in type 1 diabetes (dated by TCRdb to 2017 to 2018). The library relied on the immunoSEQ multiplex PCR assay. The High Capacity cDNA Reverse Transcription Kit was used to reverse transcribe all of the isolated RNA, meaning that expressed TCRB transcripts were what got sequenced. The source is immuneACCESS, and TCRdb retained only in-frame sequences with V and J called. Part of the clones is not carried over; for the studies checked, unresolved V genes explain less than half of this, and the remainder is unexplained. This sample lists about 330,000 clones; approximately 11% were detected once. Roughly 0.016% of the sample is taken by the ten largest. The specimen was naive CD4+ T cells from blood. In the paper's terms, the cell subset or site label means: true naive CD4+ T cells. Receptors were obtained from a woman under 40 in good health.

This clone was seen only a few times. V is TRBV7-6 and J is TRBJ2-3; D remains unclear. There are 13 residues in the CDR3. V lost 1 base, J lost 3 bases, and 5 bases lay in between. Looked up from germline, CDR1 is SGHVS and CDR2 is FNYEAQ. CDR3 in amino acids: CASSLVITDTQYF. DNA of the CDR3: TGTGCCAGCAGCTTAGTCATTACAGATACGCAGTATTTT.

This chain joins TRBV7-3 and TRBJ2-1; 10 bases are a match to TRBD2. The CDR3 length is 16 residues. The germline CDR1 and CDR2 sequences are SGHTA and FQGTGA. The V segment lost 1 base and the J segment 4 bases; nucleotides outside the gene matches: 4. Written as DNA, the CDR3 is TGTGCCAGCAGCTTAATTACTAGCGGGAATTACAATGAGCAGTTCTTC. Its translation is CASSLITSGNYNEQFF. Full variable domain (outside the CDR3, taken from reference TRBV7-3 and TRBJ2-1): GAGVSQTPSNKVTEKGKYVELRCDPISGHTALYWYRQSLGQGPEFLIYFQGTGAADDSGLPNDRFFAVRPEGSVSTLKIQRTERGDSAVYLCASSLITSGNYNEQFFGPGTRLTVL.

This clone was observed a few times. At one end, the junction sequence differs from germline, possibly due to a read error. The V and J genes are TRBV7-7 and TRBJ2-2; 7 bases match TRBD1. This CDR3 region has 14 residues. CDR1 is SSHAT and CDR2 is FNYEAQ in the germline V gene (reference sequence). The CDR3 DNA is TGTGCTAGCAGCTTAAACAGGGGCACCGGGGAGCTGTTTTTT. As protein: CASSLNRGTGELFF.

This chain joins TRBV5-6 and TRBJ2-2; D is undetermined. This CDR3 contains 13 residues. V was shortened by 3 bases and J by 4 bases, with 7 bases between the two germline ends. Germline-derived CDR1 and CDR2 are SGHDT and YYEEEE. The CDR3 DNA reads TGTGCCAGCAGCTCGTCCGTCACCGGGGAGCTGTTTTTT. Protein: CASSSSVTGELFF.

The chain uses TRBV7-2 and TRBJ2-5; tentative D call: TRBD2 (6 bases). From germline, CDR1 is SGHTA and CDR2 FQGNSA. The germline V and J ends were trimmed by 3 bases and 3 bases, with 11 bases remaining between them. The CDR3 is 14 amino acids. CDR3 region: CASSFREAKETQYF. In DNA form, the CDR3 reads TGTGCCAGCAGCTTCAGGGAGGCAAAAGAGACCCAGTACTTC.

This clone has only a few counts. The chain joins TRBV13 to TRBJ2-7; tentative D call: TRBD2 (6 bases). Trimming removed 4 bases at V and 1 base at J, with 14 bases between. In germline, CDR1 is PRHDT, CDR2 FYEKMQ (reference sequence). The CDR3 contains 15 residues. The CDR3 DNA follows: TGTGCCAGCAGCTCGAGGGAGGATAAGTCCTACGAGCAGTACTTC. Amino acids: CASSSREDKSYEQYF.

This clone was recorded a few times. CDR3 region: CASSPGTGSQETQYF. The CDR3 DNA reads as TGTGCCAGCTCACCAGGGACAGGGTCTCAAGAGACCCAGTACTTC. The chain combines TRBV18 with TRBJ2-5; 9 bases match TRBD1. The length of the CDR3 is 15 residues. The trim removed 2 bases at V and 2 bases at J, leaving 3 bases unmatched. Germline lookup yields CDR1 KGHSH and CDR2 LQKENI.

This clone has only a few counts. The J gene is TRBJ2-1, the V gene TRBV28; 9 bases are shared with TRBD1. V lost 7 bases, J lost 8 bases, and 3 bases stayed unmatched. Germline V CDR1 and CDR2: MDHEN, SYDVKM. The CDR3 loop spans 12 amino acids. CDR3 DNA sequence: TGTGCCAGCACGACAGGGGGGGATGAGCAGTTCTTC. Amino acid sequence: CASTTGGDEQFF.

This clone came up a few times. The V gene is TRBV19, the J gene TRBJ2-5; 8 bases are shared with TRBD1. The germline V gene has CDR1 LNHDA and CDR2 SQIVND (reference sequence). V shed 6 bases, J shed 5 bases, and the junction held 8 bases outside the gene matches. The CDR3 totals 14 residues. CDR3 in amino acids: CASSEDRVFETQYF. DNA of the CDR3: TGTGCCAGTAGCGAGGACAGGGTTTTCGAGACCCAGTACTTC.

The chain employs TRBV15 and TRBJ2-1, with a possible D match to TRBD2 (5 bases). Germline V gene lookup returns CDR1 LNHNV and CDR2 YYDKDF (reference sequence). The CDR3 is made up of 16 amino acids. Trimming pared 8 bases from V and 0 bases from J, leaving 17 bases between. This CDR3 reads CATHEGPSVSYNEQFF. In nucleotides, the CDR3 is TGTGCCACCCACGAGGGTCCTTCCGTCTCCTACAATGAGCAGTTCTTC.

This chain connects TRBV11-2 to TRBJ2-1; 10 bases align to TRBD2. Trimming removed 3 bases from V and 4 bases from J; junction bases left unmatched: 9. Germline V lookup: CDR1 SGHAT, CDR2 FQNNGV. This CDR3 is built from 17 residues. This CDR3 is CASSFASSGSQYNEQFF. CDR3 nucleotides: TGTGCCAGCAGCTTTGCTTCTAGCGGGAGTCAGTACAATGAGCAGTTCTTC.

The rearrangement links TRBV7-9 to TRBJ1-1; the D gene is possibly TRBD1 (6 bases). Trimming cost V 4 bases and J 6 bases, with 12 bases left between them. The CDR3 runs 13 residues. Germline values: CDR1 SEHNR, CDR2 FQNEAQ (reference sequence). In DNA, the CDR3 is TGTGCCAGCAGCTCGCAGGGGTGGGCTGAAGCTTTCTTT. This translates into CASSSQGWAEAFF.

A few counts support this clone. CDR3 in amino acids: CSVEGQGNGYTF. The CDR3 coding sequence is TGCAGCGTGGAGGGACAGGGGAATGGCTACACCTTC. The V call is TRBV29-1, the J call TRBJ1-2; 10 nucleotides agree with TRBD1. Germline V lookup: CDR1 SQVTM, CDR2 ANQGSEA. V dropped 6 bases and J dropped 6; count of bases not matched to a gene: 4. The CDR3 sequence is 12 residues long.